The entry that follows covers one TCR beta chain sequence. Antigen unknown. This sample was taken from a study of T cell responses to AZD1222 COVID-19 vaccine. The CDR3 spans 16 residues. V lost 5 bases to trimming and J lost 0 bases, with 13 bases between them. The germline gives CDR1 SGHTA, CDR2 FQGNSA. Produced via immunoSEQ multiplex PCR; TCRdb's table is partial and in-frame only. Of 100,000 to 150,000 clones in the sample, just over 85% were seen once. Findings of the study overall: Donors were mostly white British, more females; clonal diversity possibly underestimated. Spike-wide vaccine-associated CD4 TCRs dominated at 160-218 and 743-854.

The sample was peripheral blood, taken on day 0 of AZD1222 vaccination. The rearrangement uses TRBV7-2 and TRBJ2-2; TRBD1 might be the D (5 bases). This TCR was sampled from an adult in good health. CDR3 sequence reads: CASSPRQSANTGELFF. The DNA for the CDR3 is TGTGCCAGCAGCCCAAGACAGAGCGCGAACACCGGGGAGCTGTTTTTT.